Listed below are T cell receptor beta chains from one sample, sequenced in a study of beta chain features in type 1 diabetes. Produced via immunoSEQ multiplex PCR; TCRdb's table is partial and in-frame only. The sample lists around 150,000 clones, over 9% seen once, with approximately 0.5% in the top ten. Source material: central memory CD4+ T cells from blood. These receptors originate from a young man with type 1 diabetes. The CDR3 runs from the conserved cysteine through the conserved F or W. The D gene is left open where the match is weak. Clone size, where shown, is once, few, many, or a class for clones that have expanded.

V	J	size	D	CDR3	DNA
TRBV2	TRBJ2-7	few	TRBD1	CAGRRTGGDEQYF	TGTGCCGGAAGGAGGACAGGGGGCGACGAGCAGTACTTC
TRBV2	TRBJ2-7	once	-	CASRSGRSSYEQYF	TGTGCCAGCAGATCAGGGCGAAGCTCCTACGAGCAGTACTTC
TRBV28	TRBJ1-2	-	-	CASNQGHGYTF	TGTGCCAGCAACCAGGGGCACGGCTACACCTTC
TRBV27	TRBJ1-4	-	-	CASSWGQDNEKLFF	TGTGCCAGCAGTTGGGGGCAGGACAATGAAAAACTGTTTTTT
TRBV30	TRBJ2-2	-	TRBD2	CAWSRASGTMNTGELFF	TGTGCCTGGAGTCGAGCTAGCGGTACAATGAACACCGGGGAGCTGTTTTTT
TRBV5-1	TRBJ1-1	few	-	CASSLLGTLGTEAFF	TGCGCCAGCAGCTTGTTGGGGACTTTGGGCACTGAAGCTTTCTTT
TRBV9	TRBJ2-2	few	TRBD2	CASSVVASGGTGELFF	TGTGCCAGCAGCGTAGTGGCTAGCGGCGGGACCGGGGAGCTGTTTTTT
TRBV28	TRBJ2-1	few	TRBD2	CASSFLGLSGRNEQFF	TGTGCCAGCAGTTTTCTAGGCCTGAGCGGGAGGAATGAGCAGTTCTTC
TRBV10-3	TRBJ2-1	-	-	CAISAQGRPSYNEQFF	TGTGCCATCAGCGCACAGGGGAGGCCGTCCTACAATGAGCAGTTCTTC
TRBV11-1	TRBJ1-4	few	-	CASSLREGDEKLFF	TGTGCCAGCAGCTTACGAGAGGGGGACGAAAAACTGTTTTTT
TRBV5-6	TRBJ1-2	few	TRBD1	CASSSPGQDLHGYTF	TGTGCCAGCAGCTCACCGGGACAGGATCTTCACGGCTACACCTTC